Below are 4 T cell receptor beta chains sequenced from a single sample in a study of identical twins. One entry per CDR3 protein results from TCRdb running MiXCR on the 5' RACE reads. The data show roughly 1.6 million distinct CDR3 sequences, with about 32% seen just once and under 0.35% held by the top ten. Specimen: cord blood. The origin of the receptors is a newborn girl in good health.

This clonotype was counted only a few times. The rearrangement uses TRBV5-1 and TRBJ2-7; tentatively, D is TRBD1 (6 bases). Germline loops: CDR1 SGHRS, CDR2 YFSETQ. V gave up 5 bases and J gave up 7 bases, with 16 bases separating them. The CDR3 runs 13 residues. CDR3 nucleotide sequence: TGCGCCAGCAGACAGGGCTCCTACAATGAGCAGTACTTC. It yields the protein CASRQGSYNEQYF.

This clonotype appeared many times. The chain recombines TRBV4-2 with TRBJ2-1; TRBD1 agrees at 7 bases. V lost 1 base, J lost 6 bases, and 3 bases stayed unmatched. The CDR3 is 14 residues long. Germline V lookup: CDR1 LGHNA, CDR2 YNFKEQ. The CDR3: CASSQAKGANEQFF. The DNA for the CDR3 is TGTGCCAGCAGCCAAGCTAAGGGGGCCAATGAGCAGTTCTTC.

J is TRBJ1-1 and V is TRBV6-1, with TRBD1 as a possible D gene (6 bases). Deletions cut 2 bases from V and 6 bases from J, with 25 bases between. The CDR3 totals 18 residues. Germline assignment: CDR1 MNHNS and CDR2 SASEGT. In DNA form, the CDR3 reads TGTGCCAGCAGTGAAAGGAGGGGGGGCCTCCTGGACGGGGCTGAAGCTTTCTTT. Its protein is CASSERRGGLLDGAEAFF.

The chain employs TRBV4-1 and TRBJ2-3; D uncertain. CDR1 and CDR2 (germline): MGHRA, YSYEKL. The length of the CDR3 is 16 residues. Trimming removed 0 bases at V and 4 bases at J, with 14 bases between. The DNA of the CDR3 is TGCGCCAGCAGCCAAGATCGTGGGCTTCGCGCAGATACGCAGTATTTT. Encoded protein: CASSQDRGLRADTQYF.